These 17 T cell receptor beta chains originate from one sample sequenced in a study of neoadjuvant nivolumab and ipilimumab in lung cancer. Clones were read by immunoSEQ multiplex PCR, and TCRdb kept only the in-frame ones, dropping some. The table has more than 15,000 clones, around three quarters seen once. The sample in question was tumor tissue, obtained after neoadjuvant nivolumab, alone or with ipilimumab, at or shortly before surgery. The receptors were gathered from an adult with non-small cell lung cancer.

V and J are TRBV11-2 and TRBJ2-2; perhaps TRBD1 as D (6 bases). CDR3 length: 14 residues. Per germline, CDR1 SGHAT and CDR2 FQNNGV. V dropped 3 bases and J dropped 4 bases, with 9 bases sitting between them. The CDR3 here is CASSFNRVTGELFF. CDR3 coding DNA: TGTGCCAGCAGCTTTAACAGGGTCACCGGGGAGCTGTTTTTT.

This clone was observed a handful of times. The chain has TRBV6-5 and TRBJ1-6; 9 nucleotides match TRBD1. V was clipped by 6 bases and J by 7 bases; unmatched bases: 4. This CDR3 region has 14 residues. Germline CDR1 reads MNHEY; CDR2 reads SVGAGI. CDR3 in amino acids: CASSRDRDNSPLHF. CDR3 bases: TGTGCCAGCAGCAGGGACAGGGACAATTCACCCCTCCACTTT.

The chain combines TRBV4-3 with TRBJ2-7; D is perhaps TRBD1 (6 bases). Trimming took off 3 bases at V and 5 bases at J, with 14 bases between the two ends. Per germline, CDR1 LGHNA and CDR2 YSLEER. The CDR3 length is 14 residues. CDR3 nucleotide sequence: TGCGCCAGCAGCCAGCCAGGGGTCTCTGACGAGCAGTACTTC. Its protein is CASSQPGVSDEQYF.

The chain carries TRBV7-8 and TRBJ2-6, with 8 positions matching TRBD1. Unmatched junction bases numbered 6, after V lost 5 bases and J lost 0 bases. Germline loops: CDR1 SGHVS, CDR2 FQNEAQ. The CDR3 consists of 17 residues. The DNA of the CDR3 is TGTGCCAGCAGCCAAGGGACAGGAACCTCTGGGGCCAACGTCCTGACTTTC. It encodes CASSQGTGTSGANVLTF.

The gene calls are TRBV5-1 and TRBJ2-1, with D unclear. The CDR3 loop spans 17 amino acids. Germline CDR1 SGHRS, CDR2 YFSETQ. V gave up 0 bases and J gave up 0 bases, with 13 bases separating them. The CDR3 DNA sequence: TGCGCCAGCAGCTTGGGTCCCCACTCGAGCTCCTACAATGAGCAGTTCTTC. It yields the protein CASSLGPHSSSYNEQFF.

This chain connects TRBV5-1 to TRBJ1-1; TRBD1 might be the D (5 bases). Germline lookup yields CDR1 SGHRS and CDR2 YFSETQ. The CDR3 is 13 residues long. V was trimmed by 1 base and J by 5 bases, leaving 9 bases between them. The CDR3 loop is CASSLNRGTEAFF. CDR3 DNA sequence: TGCGCCAGCAGCTTGAATCGGGGGACTGAAGCTTTCTTT.

The count of this clone is one. The chain employs TRBV6-1 and TRBJ1-6, with 7 nucleotides matching TRBD1. Germline V gives CDR1 MNHNS, CDR2 SASEGT. This CDR3 is built from 13 residues. V was pared by 6 bases and J by 6 bases, with 2 bases of the junction left unmatched. The CDR3 is CASSRDSNSPLHF. The CDR3 nucleotides are TGTGCCAGCAGCCGGGACAGTAATTCACCCCTCCACTTT.

This chain joins TRBV7-2 and TRBJ2-1, with 9 bases matching TRBD2. CDR1 is SGHTA, CDR2 FQGNSA, per germline. The CDR3 sequence is 15 residues long. The ends lost 9 bases at V and 10 bases at J; junction bases unmatched: 16. In DNA, the CDR3 is TGTGCCAGTACCTCGACTAGCGGTGGGACTAGAGAGCAGTTCTTC. Translated: CASTSTSGGTREQFF. The entire variable domain, with the rest obtained from reference TRBV7-2 and TRBJ2-1, is as follows: GAGVSQSPSNKVTEKGKDVELRCDPISGHTALYWYRQSLGQGLEFLIYFQGNSAPDKSGLPSDRFSAERTGGSVSTLTIQRTQQEDSAVYLCASTSTSGGTREQFFGPGTRLTVL.

The rearrangement links TRBV7-9 to TRBJ1-4; D is unresolved. CDR3 size: 17 residues. Germline lookup yields CDR1 SEHNR and CDR2 FQNEAQ (reference sequence). Deletions cut 5 bases from V and 0 bases from J, with 16 bases between. The CDR3 protein is CASSDIYEDATNEKLFF. DNA of the CDR3: TGTGCCAGCAGCGACATATATGAAGATGCAACTAATGAAAAACTGTTTTTT.

The gene calls are TRBV4-3 and TRBJ1-1; D uncertain. Germline V gene sequence: CDR1 LGHNA, CDR2 YSLEER. Trimming shortened V by 7 bases and J by 1 base, and 16 bases separated the two germline ends. The CDR3 extends over 15 amino acids. CDR3 loop: CASTPHGLGNTEAFF. The CDR3, as DNA: TGCGCCAGCACCCCCCACGGGCTGGGGAACACTGAAGCTTTCTTT.

The J gene is TRBJ1-5, the V gene TRBV5-1; D ambiguous. The CDR3 spans 15 residues. V was cut by 4 bases and J by 3 bases, with 14 bases left in between. Germline V CDR1 and CDR2: SGHRS, YFSETQ. In nucleotides, the CDR3 is TGCGCCAGCAGCAAGGACCCTTCTGTCAATCAGCCCCAGCATTTT. Translated, it gives CASSKDPSVNQPQHF.

The CDR3 reads CASSPQVPPEAFF. DNA of the CDR3: TGTGCCAGCAGCCCCCAGGTCCCCCCTGAAGCTTTCTTT. J is TRBJ1-1 and V is TRBV11-2; D not certain. The CDR3 runs 13 residues. Germline CDR1 SGHAT, CDR2 FQNNGV. Trimming removed 5 bases at V and 6 bases at J, with 13 bases between.

This clone was counted a single time. This chain links TRBV10-2 with TRBJ2-7; 8 positions agree with TRBD1. Germline CDR1 reads WSHSY; CDR2 reads SAAADI. The V and J ends lost 6 bases and 4 bases, in that order; junction bases with no gene match: 17. This CDR3 is built from 17 residues. The CDR3 sequence is CASRQTGGGSFGYEQYF. The DNA for the CDR3 is TGCGCCAGCAGACAAACAGGGGGAGGCAGTTTTGGATACGAGCAGTACTTC.

The gene calls are TRBV28 and TRBJ1-2; 10 nucleotides line up with TRBD1. Germline assignment: CDR1 MDHEN and CDR2 SYDVKM. V dropped 6 bases and J dropped 6; count of bases not matched to a gene: 4. CDR3 length: 13 amino acids. Written as DNA, the CDR3 is TGTGCCAGCAGGGGACAGGGGAGGGATGGCTACACCTTC. This encodes CASRGQGRDGYTF.

This clone turned up a few times. This sequence joins TRBV5-1 and TRBJ2-3; D is possibly TRBD2 (5 bases). The CDR3 extends over 15 amino acids. The germline CDR1 and CDR2 sequences are SGHRS and YFSETQ. The V gene lost 4 bases and the J gene lost 4 bases, with 16 bases spanning the gap. The CDR3 reads CASSPPHVEADTQYF. CDR3 nucleotide sequence: TGCGCCAGCAGCCCCCCCCACGTGGAGGCAGATACGCAGTATTTT.

The chain uses TRBV10-3 and TRBJ2-5, with a tentative D call TRBD2 (6 bases). Germline-derived CDR1 and CDR2 are ENHRY and SYGVKD. The CDR3 contains 15 residues. V lost 9 bases to trimming and J lost 4 bases, with 21 bases between them. This CDR3 reads CAITSGTGERETQYF. The CDR3, as DNA: TGTGCCATAACTTCCGGGACTGGGGAAAGAGAGACCCAGTACTTC.

The chain couples TRBV29-1 to TRBJ1-2; TRBD1 matches 7 bases. Germline trimming cut 2 bases from V and 4 bases from J; bases unmatched to any gene: 1. This CDR3 has 12 residues. Germline V gene lookup returns CDR1 SQVTM and CDR2 ANQGSEA. The CDR3, as DNA: TGCAGCGTTGAATCAGGGGGCTATGGCTACACCTTC. The encoded protein is CSVESGGYGYTF. The complete variable domain, with remaining parts taken from reference TRBV29-1 and TRBJ1-2, reads SAVISQKPSRDICQRGTSLTIQCQVDSQVTMMFWYRQQPGQSLTLIATANQGSEATYESGFVIDKFPISRPNLTFSTLTVSNMSPEDSSIYLCSVESGGYGYTFGSGTRLTVV.